One and the same sample provided the 10 T cell receptor beta chains below, sequenced in a study of vaccination effects on CD4 cells after COVID-19. TCRdb's table, derived via immunoSEQ multiplex PCR, lists solely in-frame clones and lacks some. The sample holds tens of thousands of clones, 74% seen once. For these receptors, no antigen is known. Investigators separated out CD4+ T cells once about eleven days of culture had passed. Of the BNT162b2 and mRNA-1273 vaccines, participants received two doses of one or the other. Sequencing was performed on CD4+ T cells from PBMCs cultured without peptide, taken after COVID-19 vaccination. The receptors here all came from a human donor who received a COVID-19 vaccine.

The chain uses TRBV2 and TRBJ2-4, with 13 bases lining up with TRBD2. Unmatched junction bases numbered 12, after V lost 5 bases and J lost 14 bases. The CDR3 is 15 residues long. The germline gives CDR1 SNHLY, CDR2 FYNNEI. The CDR3 region has the DNA TGTGCCAGCAGTCAGACTAGCGGGGGGTTGGGAGCGGAGTACTTC. Translation: CASSQTSGGLGAEYF.

V usage is TRBV24-1 and J usage is TRBJ2-1, with 11 bases that match TRBD2. Looked up from germline, CDR1 is KGHDR and CDR2 is SFDVKD. With 4 bases clipped from V and 2 bases from J, the junction kept 3 bases outside the gene matches. This CDR3 has 16 residues. The CDR3 sequence: CATSEASGGTYNEQFF. The CDR3 bases are TGTGCCACCAGTGAGGCTAGCGGGGGGACCTACAATGAGCAGTTCTTC.

This clone was counted between two and nine times. The rearrangement uses TRBV2 and TRBJ1-3; possible D gene TRBD1, 5 bases. The V and J ends lost 0 bases and 3 bases respectively, with 9 bases between them. CDR1 and CDR2 (germline): SNHLY, FYNNEI. CDR3 size: 15 residues. This CDR3 reads CASSEAGTVGNTIYF. CDR3 in DNA: TGTGCCAGCAGTGAAGCGGGGACGGTTGGAAACACCATATATTTT.

The V call is TRBV7-3, the J call TRBJ2-3, with 8 bases identical to TRBD2. J gave up 5 bases and V 2 bases, and 3 bases lay outside the gene matches. Looked up from germline, CDR1 is SGHTA and CDR2 is FQGTGA. The CDR3 loop spans 14 amino acids. CDR3 coding DNA: TGTGCCAGCAGCTTAGCGGGGGGACGAGATACGCAGTATTTT. Translation: CASSLAGGRDTQYF.

The chain links TRBV18 to TRBJ1-6, with 9 bases matching TRBD1. Unmatched junction bases numbered 5, after V lost 1 base and J lost 7 bases. Germline V gene lookup returns CDR1 KGHSH and CDR2 LQKENI. The CDR3 sequence is 16 residues long. The CDR3 region has the DNA TGTGCCAGCTCACCACGGGGACAGGGTGGAAATTCACCCCTCCACTTT. This encodes CASSPRGQGGNSPLHF. Together with reference TRBV18 and TRBJ1-6, the CDR3 gives the full variable domain: NAGVMQNPRHLVRRRGQEARLRCSPMKGHSHVYWYRQLPEEGLKFMVYLQKENIIDESGMPKERFSAEFPKEGPSILRIQQVVRGDSAAYFCASSPRGQGGNSPLHFGNGTRLTVT.

The chain couples TRBV5-6 to TRBJ1-2; perhaps TRBD1 as D (6 bases). Germline V lookup: CDR1 SGHDT, CDR2 YYEEEE. Between the trimmed V and J ends, which lost 5 bases and 6 bases, there was a span of 17 bases. The CDR3 runs 14 residues. CDR3 sequence (DNA): TGTGCCAGCAGTCTGTTAAACAGGGTTGATGGCTACACCTTC. Residues: CASSLLNRVDGYTF.

This clone occurred once. The V call is TRBV6-1, the J call TRBJ1-6; 9 nucleotides agree with TRBD1. Germline values: CDR1 MNHNS, CDR2 SASEGT. This CDR3 is built from 17 residues. V shed 2 bases and J 0 bases; nucleotides not matched to a gene: 2. CDR3 nucleotide sequence: TGTGCCAGCAGTGAATGGACAGGGGCCTCCTATAATTCACCCCTCCACTTT. This translates into CASSEWTGASYNSPLHF.

The rearrangement links TRBV11-2 to TRBJ2-7; 11 bases are a match to TRBD1. The CDR3 has 16 residues. V dropped 0 bases and J dropped 5; count of bases not matched to a gene: 6. Germline CDR1 reads SGHAT; CDR2 reads FQNNGV. The CDR3, as DNA: TGTGCCAGCAGCTTAGATGTAAGGACAGGGGGCCACGAGCAGTACGTC. Its protein is CASSLDVRTGGHEQYV.

The chain couples TRBV3-1 (or the pseudogene TRBV3-2) to TRBJ1-2; the D gene is possibly TRBD1 (5 bases). Trimming cost V 1 base and J 2 bases, with 23 bases left between them. This CDR3 is built from 19 residues. In germline, CDR1 is LGHDT, CDR2 YNNKEL (reference sequence). The CDR3 DNA sequence: TGTGCCAGCAGCCAAGGGTGGGGCAGTATTAGTGGGCGCAACTATGGCTACACCTTC. It translates to CASSQGWGSISGRNYGYTF.

CDR3: CASSQEKGRSNGYTF. In DNA form, the CDR3 reads TGCGCCAGCAGCCAAGAGAAGGGTAGGTCTAATGGCTACACCTTC. The chain employs TRBV4-3 and TRBJ1-2; D ambiguous. Trimming pared 0 bases from V and 6 bases from J, leaving 14 bases between. This CDR3 is built from 15 residues. The germline V gene has CDR1 LGHNA and CDR2 YSLEER.